The rows below give T cell receptor beta chains drawn from one sample of a study of monozygotic twins with inflammatory bowel disease. TCRdb re-called the 5' RACE reads and shows each CDR3 protein once, DNA omitted. This listing includes around 99,000 distinct CDR3 sequences. Sequencing used blood. The origin of the receptors is a human donor with ulcerative colitis or Crohn's disease, or a healthy co-twin of an affected twin (not recorded which). The CDR3 runs from the conserved cysteine through the conserved F or W.

v_call	j_call	cdr3_aa
TRBV6-6	TRBJ2-7	CASSSAGTEDEQYF
TRBV27	TRBJ2-3	CASSATRLAGGADTQYF
TRBV7-2	TRBJ2-5	CASSLPTGKETQYF
TRBV11-2	TRBJ2-7	CASSTGGGLAGGVYEQYF
TRBV7-9	TRBJ2-2	CASSLFADGELFF
TRBV7-2	TRBJ2-3	CASSLRQGRTDTQYF
TRBV20-1	TRBJ2-7	CSASAGPTSGFSYEQYF
TRBV24-1	TRBJ2-1	CATSEPATGDHEQFF
TRBV5-1	TRBJ1-3	CASSGPSGNTIYF
TRBV7-2	TRBJ2-1	CASSFGGEQFF
TRBV20-1	TRBJ2-1	CSARLGTSNEQFF
TRBV2	TRBJ2-7	CASSENGGADSYEQYF
TRBV24-1	TRBJ2-7	CATSGRQGPYEQYF
TRBV29-1	TRBJ2-3	CSVEGRVATDTQYF
TRBV7-2	TRBJ2-4	CASSFRVTSGKNIQYF
TRBV20-1	TRBJ2-7	CSASVWGLASNEQYF
TRBV7-2	TRBJ1-1	CASSFPNWGETEAFF
TRBV6-1	TRBJ1-6	CASSEDTGYGPLHF
TRBV7-9	TRBJ2-5	CAGSLRPGQLKETQYF
TRBV7-6	TRBJ2-3	CASSLGLNRDGYTDTQYF
TRBV12-3/TRBV12-4	TRBJ2-5	CASRLSGAGQETQYF
TRBV5-1	TRBJ1-1	CASSEEREIGTEAFF
TRBV13	TRBJ2-7	CASSLGQGTSAYEEYF
TRBV7-3	TRBJ1-1	CAGSLTGDGDTEAFF
TRBV4-3	TRBJ2-3	CASSHRVASDTQYF
TRBV12-3/TRBV12-4	TRBJ2-3	CASTPFGGLDTDTQYF
TRBV3-1	TRBJ1-5	CASSQDPQGPQHF
TRBV7-8	TRBJ2-3	CASSFKLAGVVTDTQYF
TRBV20-1	TRBJ2-5	CSARDPGLNGGGTQETQYF
TRBV12-3/TRBV12-4	TRBJ2-3	CASSFQRGAEGSVDTQYF
TRBV28	TRBJ2-7	CASSSRSYEQYF
TRBV9	TRBJ1-6	CASSVDGGETPLHF
TRBV3-1	TRBJ2-1	CASSLSPAGAYNEQFF
TRBV20-1	TRBJ2-3	CSASPVDTQYF
TRBV7-9	TRBJ2-5	CASSLDQGQETQYF
TRBV11-3	TRBJ1-1	CASSDPSRGAGRTEAFF
TRBV20-1	TRBJ1-5	CSARPGTGENQPQHF
TRBV28	TRBJ1-5	CASSLAGYNQPQHF
TRBV20-1	TRBJ1-1	CSARDLWEESNTEAFF
TRBV10-3	TRBJ2-2	CAISESRQIHTGELFF
TRBV20-1	TRBJ2-5	CSASGGDQETQYF
TRBV15	TRBJ2-3	CATRGGVTDTQYF